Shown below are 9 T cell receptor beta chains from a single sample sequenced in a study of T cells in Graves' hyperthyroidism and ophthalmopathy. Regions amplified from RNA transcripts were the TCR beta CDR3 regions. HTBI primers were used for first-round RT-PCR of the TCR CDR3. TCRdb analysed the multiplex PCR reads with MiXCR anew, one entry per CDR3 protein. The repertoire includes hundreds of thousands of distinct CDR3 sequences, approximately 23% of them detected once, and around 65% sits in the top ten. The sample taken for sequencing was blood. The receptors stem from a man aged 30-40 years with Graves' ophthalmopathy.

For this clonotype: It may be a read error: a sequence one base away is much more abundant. CDR3 loop: CASSEEGKLSGANVLTF. CDR3 nucleotides: TGTGCCAGCAGTGAAGAAGGCAAACTCTCTGGGGCCAACGTCCTGACTTTC. The rearrangement joins TRBV2 to TRBJ2-6; D is unresolved. The CDR3 has 17 residues. V dropped 1 base and J dropped 0 bases, with 10 bases sitting between them. Looked up from germline, CDR1 is SNHLY and CDR2 is FYNNEI.

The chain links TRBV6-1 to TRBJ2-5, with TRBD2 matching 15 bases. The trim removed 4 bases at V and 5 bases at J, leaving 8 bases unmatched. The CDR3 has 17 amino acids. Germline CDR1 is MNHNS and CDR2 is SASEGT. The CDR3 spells CASSAWTSGGASETQYF. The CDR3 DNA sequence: TGTGCCAGCAGTGCCTGGACTAGCGGGGGGGCGTCGGAGACCCAGTACTTC.

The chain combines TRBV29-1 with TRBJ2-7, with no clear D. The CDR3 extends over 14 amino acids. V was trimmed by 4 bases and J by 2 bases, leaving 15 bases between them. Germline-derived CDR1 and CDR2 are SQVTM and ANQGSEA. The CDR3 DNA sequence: TGCAGCGTTGTTCCCGCCTCTCCCCCCTACGAGCAGTACTTC. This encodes CSVVPASPPYEQYF.

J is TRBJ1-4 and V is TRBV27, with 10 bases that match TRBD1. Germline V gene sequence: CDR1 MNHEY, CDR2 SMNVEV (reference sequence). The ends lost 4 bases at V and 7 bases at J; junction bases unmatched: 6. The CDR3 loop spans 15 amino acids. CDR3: CASSSSGTGAEKLFF. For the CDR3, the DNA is TGTGCCAGCAGTTCCTCCGGGACAGGGGCTGAAAAACTGTTTTTT.

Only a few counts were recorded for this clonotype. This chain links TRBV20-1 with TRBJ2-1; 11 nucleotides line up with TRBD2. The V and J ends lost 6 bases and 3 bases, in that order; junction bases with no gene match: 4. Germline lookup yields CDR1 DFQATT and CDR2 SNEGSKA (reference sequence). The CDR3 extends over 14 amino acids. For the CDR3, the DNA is TGCAGTGCGACTACTAGCGGGAGCTACAATGAGCAGTTCTTC. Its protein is CSATTSGSYNEQFF.

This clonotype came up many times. CDR3 protein: CASSIRAGGGKLFF. The CDR3 nucleotides read TGTGCCAGCAGCATCAGGGCCGGGGGAGGAAAACTGTTTTTT. The genes are TRBV6-1 and TRBJ1-4, with D perhaps TRBD1 (5 bases). Trimming left V 6 bases short and J 10 bases short, with 18 bases between. Germline V CDR1 and CDR2: MNHNS, SASEGT. This CDR3 comprises 14 residues.

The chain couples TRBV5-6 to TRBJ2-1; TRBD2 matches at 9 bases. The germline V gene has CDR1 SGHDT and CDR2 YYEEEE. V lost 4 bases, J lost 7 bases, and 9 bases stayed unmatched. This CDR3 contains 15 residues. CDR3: CASSPVGSGSNEQFF. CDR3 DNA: TGTGCCAGCAGCCCTGTGGGTAGCGGGAGTAATGAGCAGTTCTTC.

CDR3 nucleotides: TGTGCCAGTAGTATAGCCCCACAGACAGGGGCTGGGAATCAGCCCCAGCATTTT. Protein: CASSIAPQTGAGNQPQHF. The chain links TRBV19 to TRBJ1-5, with 8 bases identical to TRBD1. CDR3 length equals 18 residues. Germline values: CDR1 LNHDA, CDR2 SQIVND (reference sequence). Trimming took 1 base from V and 4 from J; bases not matched to a gene: 12.

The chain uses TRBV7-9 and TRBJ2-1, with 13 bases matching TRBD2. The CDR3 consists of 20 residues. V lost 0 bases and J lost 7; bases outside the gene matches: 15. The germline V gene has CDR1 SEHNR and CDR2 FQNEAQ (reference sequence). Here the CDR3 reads CASSLAGTSGILHGWNEQFF. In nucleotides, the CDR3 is TGTGCCAGCAGCTTAGCCGGGACTAGCGGGATTTTACACGGGTGGAATGAGCAGTTCTTC.